This T cell receptor (beta chain) was recorded in a study of blood T cell repertoires in COVID-19 (dated by TCRdb to the early 2020s). Regarding the complete study: Collaborator samples came from the United States, Italy and Spain and covered acute and convalescent phases of COVID-19. Sample metadata almost always included a de-identified subject ID, COVID-19 status, age in years and sex. Samples were obtained from the ongoing ImmuneRACE study (first 160 participants) and from 1,254 subjects provided by 6 global collaborators. HLA class I and class II types, where available, came from metadata supplied by the sample provider rather than from assay-based typing. The repertoires were made available in a free public database intended to serve as a resource for research on the immune response to SARS-CoV-2. Deeply sampled blood TCRbeta repertoires from subjects exposed to, actively infected with, or recovered from COVID-19 were included in the dataset. The prospective study material was composed of cDNA or gDNA derived from T cells, B-cell-depleted T cells, or PBMCs. Study-wide findings and limitations: The quantity of clinical and demographic metadata differed by source and by participant and was supplied without curation.

Concerning this clone itself: Its antigen is unknown. Qualities for individual bases were not recorded, and no much larger clone is one base off.

Participants in the prospective study were enrolled through a virtual design, were aged about 18 to 90 years, and lived in under 25 United States geographic areas. Cohort assignment in the prospective study relied on participant-reported clinical history from a screening survey and a study questionnaire. For ImmuneRACE Cohort 3, a participant was defined as recovered based on two consecutive negative NP/OP PCR tests, clearance by a healthcare professional, or resolution of symptoms. Mobile phlebotomists in the prospective study collected whole blood, serum and a nasopharyngeal or oropharyngeal swab from every participant. Over an approximately 2-month period, participants in the prospective study had the option of providing additional blood draws and questionnaires. Prospective study blood samples were shipped either frozen or at room temperature before DNA extraction. TCRbeta CDR3 regions were amplified from genomic DNA by means of the immunoSEQ Assay, a bias-controlled multiplex PCR. Processing in the source paper ran as follows. The number of nucleated cells in each sample was estimated by amplification of reference gene primers within the assay. To quantify the absolute abundance of each unique TCRbeta CDR3 rearrangement, sequence reads were collapsed and filtered. For each sample, productive Simpson clonality was calculated by taking the square root of Simpson's diversity index across productive rearrangements. TCRdb carries this immuneACCESS record with in-frame sequences only. Its versions omit some clonotypes, under half of them owing to an unresolved V gene in the studies checked, with the rest unexplained. V, J and clone size reflect that table, while D and trimming were determined from the DNA. Present in this sample are some 230,000 clones, approximately 80% of which were seen just once. About 15% of the sample is in the top ten clones.

The germline V gene (reference sequence) supplies CDR1 LNHDA and CDR2 SQIVND. V ends up 2 bases short and J 0 bases short, with an unmatched junction base count of 14. From the cysteine through the phenylalanine, the CDR3 covers 22 amino acids. The read is trimmed to its CDR3 DNA, 66 bases read in frame from base 1. This sequence was found in a man aged 40-49 years who had recovered from COVID-19. Specimen: PBMCs or T cells enriched from blood (not recorded which). This sequence uses TRBV19 and TRBJ2-3; TRBD2 lines up with 16 middle nucleotides. CDR3 loop: CASSIRPPGLAGGPSSTDTQYF. The base sequence is TGTGCCAGTAGTATAAGACCCCCGGGACTAGCGGGGGGGCCTTCTAGCACAGATACGCAGTATTTT.